The 9 T cell receptor beta chains presented below share a single source sample, sequenced in a study of cytomegalovirus exposure and HLA in healthy donors. Assay: immunoSEQ multiplex PCR; the TCRdb copy retains only in-frame clones and omits some. The data contain 55,000 to 65,000 clones, roughly nine tenths of them seen just once; the ten biggest clones take up roughly 1%. The sequencing input was PBMCs. The receptors were gathered from a man younger than 35 in good health and CMV-seronegative.

The rearrangement uses TRBV7-9 and TRBJ2-3; TRBD2 matches 7 bases. J gave up 4 bases and V 5 bases, and 9 bases lay outside the gene matches. CDR1 and CDR2 (germline): SEHNR, FQNEAQ (reference sequence). The CDR3 contains 15 residues. The CDR3 sequence: CASSRTSEPSDTQYF. The CDR3, as DNA: TGTGCCAGCAGCCGCACTAGCGAACCCTCAGATACGCAGTATTTT.

The chain employs TRBV7-9 and TRBJ1-1; tentative D call: TRBD1 (6 bases). The CDR3 consists of 13 residues. V lost 11 bases to trimming and J lost 4 bases, with 17 bases between them. CDR1 and CDR2 (germline): SEHNR, FQNEAQ (reference sequence). The CDR3 here is CASSRGAGTEAFF. The CDR3 region has the DNA TGTGCCTCCTCTCGGGGGGCTGGCACTGAAGCTTTCTTT. Full variable domain (rest looked up from reference TRBV7-9 and TRBJ1-1): DTGVSQNPRHKITKRGQNVTFRCDPISEHNRLYWYRQTLGQGPEFLTYFQNEAQLEKSRLLSDRFSAERPKGSFSTLEIQRTEQGDSAMYLCASSRGAGTEAFFGQGTRLTVV.

In its sample, this clone was seen a few times. The chain combines TRBV28 with TRBJ2-1, with 10 positions matching TRBD2. Germline lookup yields CDR1 MDHEN and CDR2 SYDVKM. The CDR3 is made up of 16 amino acids. Trimming removed 3 bases from V and 4 bases from J; junction bases left unmatched: 6. The CDR3, as DNA: TGTGCCAGCAGTTTTGGTCTAGCGGGAGTTTACAATGAGCAGTTCTTC. Protein: CASSFGLAGVYNEQFF.

The V gene is TRBV15, the J gene TRBJ2-7, with D possibly being TRBD2 (5 bases). Germline CDR1 and CDR2: LNHNV and YYDKDF (reference sequence). This CDR3 has 15 residues. V lost 1 base, J lost 1 base, and 11 bases lay in between. CDR3 nucleotide sequence: TGTGCCACCAGCAGAGGAGGGTTTGTATCCTACGAGCAGTACTTC. This sequence encodes CATSRGGFVSYEQYF.

V usage is TRBV6-5 and J usage is TRBJ2-1, with 8 bases lining up with TRBD2. CDR1 is MNHEY and CDR2 is SVGAGI in the germline V gene. The CDR3 contains 13 residues. Trimming at V came to 2 bases and at J to 8 bases, leaving 2 bases not matched to a gene. The CDR3 DNA reads TGTGCCAGCAGTTACCGGGAGGGGGATGAGCAGTTCTTC. This sequence encodes CASSYREGDEQFF.

V and J are TRBV6-1 and TRBJ2-2, with a weak D call TRBD1 (6 bases). This CDR3 contains 14 residues. V was pared by 8 bases and J by 6 bases, with 16 bases between. CDR1 and CDR2 from the germline V gene are MNHNS and SASEGT. Written as DNA, the CDR3 is TGTGCCAGCGCTCTACAGGGAAAATCCGGGGAGCTGTTTTTT. This codes for CASALQGKSGELFF.

The rearrangement uses TRBV13 and TRBJ2-2, with TRBD1 matching 9 bases. Trimming cost V 5 bases and J 4 bases; bases outside gene matches: 5. Germline CDR1 and CDR2: PRHDT and FYEKMQ (reference sequence). The CDR3 length is 15 residues. CDR3 region: CASSRRQGGTGELFF. CDR3 sequence (DNA): TGTGCCAGCAGCCGTCGACAGGGGGGCACCGGGGAGCTGTTTTTT.

The chain links TRBV27 to TRBJ2-7; D not resolved. The CDR3 is 15 residues long. Between the trimmed V and J ends, which lost 5 bases and 4 bases, there was a span of 18 bases. Per germline, CDR1 MNHEY and CDR2 SMNVEV (reference sequence). The chain's CDR3 is CASSKDTASAYEQYF. In DNA form, the CDR3 reads TGTGCCAGCAGTAAGGATACAGCCTCGGCATACGAGCAGTACTTC.

The chain combines TRBV10-3 with TRBJ2-1; no clear D. CDR3 size: 11 residues. The V end lost 2 bases, the J end lost 12 bases, and 8 bases lay between the germline ends. Germline V gene lookup returns CDR1 ENHRY and CDR2 SYGVKD. The CDR3 nucleotides are TGTGCCATCAGTGAGGAGAGTCGGCAGTTCTTC. Translating gives CAISEESRQFF.